A single sample is the source of the 21 T cell receptor beta chains below, sequenced in a study of cytomegalovirus exposure and HLA in healthy donors. The PCR contained 60 Vbeta and 13 Jbeta primers. Measured with immunoSEQ multiplex PCR; TCRdb has only the in-frame clones, and not every one. In the table there are approximately 160,000 clones, 65% to 85% of which are singletons. Material: PBMCs. These TCRs come from a woman aged 18-29 years in good health and CMV-seronegative.

The chain carries TRBV19 and TRBJ2-6; TRBD1 aligns across 7 bases. The CDR3 has 19 residues. V gave up 3 bases and J gave up 5 bases; unmatched junction bases: 16. Germline loops: CDR1 LNHDA, CDR2 SQIVND (reference sequence). The CDR3, as DNA: TGTGCCAGTAGTATGGTAGGAAGGTTTACAGGGGCTAGGGCCAACGTCCTGACTTTC. Amino acid sequence: CASSMVGRFTGARANVLTF.

The V call is TRBV5-1, the J call TRBJ2-5, with 8 positions matching TRBD2. Looked up from germline, CDR1 is SGHRS and CDR2 is YFSETQ. The CDR3 has 13 amino acids. With 6 bases clipped from V and 4 bases from J, the junction kept 5 bases outside the gene matches. The CDR3 DNA sequence: TGCGCCAGCACCCCAGGACTAGCAGAGACCCAGTACTTC. Its translation: CASTPGLAETQYF.

This clone came up once. V and J are TRBV6-5 and TRBJ2-2; D might be TRBD2 (5 bases). The germline CDR1 and CDR2 sequences are MNHEY and SVGAGI. The CDR3 runs to 15 residues. Deletions cut 8 bases from V and 6 bases from J, with 19 bases between. The CDR3 loop is CASCLGWMGAGELFF. In DNA, the CDR3 is TGTGCCAGCTGTCTGGGTTGGATGGGAGCCGGGGAGCTGTTTTTT.

The chain couples TRBV18 to TRBJ2-7, with D perhaps matching TRBD1 (6 bases). V lost 0 bases to trimming and J lost 2 bases, with 14 bases between them. Germline V gene lookup returns CDR1 KGHSH and CDR2 LQKENI. CDR3 size: 16 residues. The CDR3: CASSPPVGASTYEQYF. The DNA for the CDR3 is TGTGCCAGCTCACCACCGGTGGGGGCATCCACCTACGAGCAGTACTTC.

This clone occurred a few times. V usage is TRBV7-6 and J usage is TRBJ2-2, with 7 bases matching TRBD2. The CDR3 spans 15 residues. V shed 5 bases and J 0 bases; nucleotides not matched to a gene: 3. Germline V lookup: CDR1 SGHVS, CDR2 FNYEAQ. CDR3 in amino acids: CASSGTNSNTGELFF. DNA for the CDR3: TGTGCCAGCAGCGGGACTAACTCGAACACCGGGGAGCTGTTTTTT. Full variable domain (remainder filled in from reference TRBV7-6 and TRBJ2-2): GAGVSQSPRYKVTKRGQDVALRCDPISGHVSLYWYRQALGQGPEFLTYFNYEAQQDKSGLPNDRFSAERPEGSISTLTIQRTEQRDSAMYRCASSGTNSNTGELFFGEGSRLTVL.

This clone appeared a single time. This chain links TRBV18 with TRBJ2-7; 10 bases agree with TRBD2. The CDR3 covers 15 residues. Trimming cost V 0 bases and J 2 bases; bases outside gene matches: 1. The germline V gene has CDR1 KGHSH and CDR2 LQKENI. The CDR3 loop is CASSPPLAGAYEQYF. The CDR3 region has the DNA TGTGCCAGCTCACCACCCCTAGCGGGAGCCTACGAGCAGTACTTC. The variable domain in full, with the rest retrieved from reference TRBV18 and TRBJ2-7, is NAGVMQNPRHLVRRRGQEARLRCSPMKGHSHVYWYRQLPEEGLKFMVYLQKENIIDESGMPKERFSAEFPKEGPSILRIQQVVRGDSAAYFCASSPPLAGAYEQYFGPGTRLTVT.

The chain recombines TRBV5-6 with TRBJ2-1; 14 bases map to TRBD2. Germline values: CDR1 SGHDT, CDR2 YYEEEE. V lost 3 bases, J lost 0 bases, and 2 bases stayed unmatched. The CDR3 consists of 17 residues. The CDR3 is CASSSGTSGSSYNEQFF. DNA of the CDR3: TGTGCCAGCAGCTCCGGGACTAGCGGGAGCTCCTACAATGAGCAGTTCTTC.

For this clone: A junction end diverges from the germline sequence, so it may reflect a read error. The chain has TRBV11-2 and TRBJ2-7; 12 positions agree with TRBD2. CDR1 is SGHAT and CDR2 is FQNNGV in the germline V gene. The CDR3 sequence is 13 residues long. The CDR3 is CVSSLSTSGSPYF. DNA for the CDR3: TGTGTCAGCAGCTTGTCGACTAGCGGGAGTCCGTACTTC.

The chain joins TRBV7-2 to TRBJ2-3; 10 nucleotides line up with TRBD2. The length of the CDR3 is 14 residues. Germline trimming cut 4 bases from V and 8 bases from J; bases unmatched to any gene: 6. Germline V gives CDR1 SGHTA, CDR2 FQGNSA. The CDR3 DNA sequence: TGTGCCAGCAGCTCAGCGGGAGGGCCCGGTACGCAGTATTTT. It encodes CASSSAGGPGTQYF.

This chain connects TRBV6-5 to TRBJ2-5, with D perhaps matching TRBD1 (6 bases). The germline V gene has CDR1 MNHEY and CDR2 SVGAGI. This CDR3 has 15 amino acids. The germline V and J ends were trimmed by 0 bases and 1 base, with 9 bases remaining between them. CDR3: CASSYSTRGQETQYF. The DNA for the CDR3 is TGTGCCAGCAGTTACTCGACCAGGGGCCAAGAGACCCAGTACTTC.

This clone has only a few counts. This rearrangement joins TRBV19 to TRBJ2-7; perhaps TRBD1 as D (5 bases). The CDR3 is 14 amino acids. Germline V CDR1 and CDR2: LNHDA, SQIVND (reference sequence). Trimming cost V 4 bases and J 6 bases, with 16 bases left between them. The CDR3 DNA sequence: TGTGCCAGTAGTACAACATTGGGGCCGTTCGAGCAGTACTTC. Amino acids: CASSTTLGPFEQYF.

V usage is TRBV10-3 and J usage is TRBJ2-1; D uncertain. The CDR3 runs 15 residues. From germline, CDR1 is ENHRY and CDR2 SYGVKD. V lost 5 bases to trimming and J lost 2 bases, with 13 bases between them. The CDR3 bases are TGTGCCATCAGTAAAATAGCCGGCCCCTACAATGAGCAGTTCTTC. Amino acids: CAISKIAGPYNEQFF.

The chain uses TRBV7-2 and TRBJ2-3; D gene uncertain. This CDR3 region has 14 residues. CDR1 is SGHTA and CDR2 is FQGNSA in the germline V gene. V lost 1 base to trimming and J lost 2 bases, with 7 bases between them. Here the CDR3 reads CASSLGVNTDTQYF. CDR3 nucleotide sequence: TGTGCCAGCAGCTTAGGCGTGAACACAGATACGCAGTATTTT.

The chain is built from TRBV19 and TRBJ2-1; 8 bases are shared with TRBD1. With 4 bases clipped from V and 9 bases from J, the junction kept 11 bases outside the gene matches. CDR1 is LNHDA, CDR2 SQIVND, per germline (reference sequence). The CDR3 runs to 15 residues. The DNA for the CDR3 is TGTGCCAGTAGTACCGGACAGGGACGAGAGAGTGAGCAGTTCTTC. Its translation: CASSTGQGRESEQFF. Full variable domain (rest looked up from reference TRBV19 and TRBJ2-1): DGGITQSPKYLFRKEGQNVTLSCEQNLNHDAMYWYRQDPGQGLRLIYYSQIVNDFQKGDIAEGYSVSREKKESFPLTVTSAQKNPTAFYLCASSTGQGRESEQFFGPGTRLTVL.

This clone has only a few counts. The rearrangement joins TRBV6-1 to TRBJ1-2, with TRBD1 identical over 9 bases. The germline CDR1 and CDR2 sequences are MNHNS and SASEGT. The CDR3 is made up of 15 amino acids. Unmatched junction bases numbered 7, after V lost 4 bases and J lost 4 bases. The CDR3 spells CASSASGTGSYGYTF. In DNA, the CDR3 is TGTGCCAGCAGTGCCTCTGGGACAGGGAGCTATGGCTACACCTTC.

The chain joins TRBV11-3 to TRBJ2-1; no definite D call. Germline CDR1 SGHNT, CDR2 YENEEA. The CDR3 is 12 residues long. Trimming took 4 bases from V and 10 from J, leaving 11 bases between them. This chain's CDR3 is CASSYENVEQFF. CDR3 in DNA: TGTGCCAGCAGCTACGAGAACGTGGAGCAGTTCTTC.

There are a few counts of this clone. This chain uses TRBV6-1 with TRBJ2-1; 7 bases are shared with TRBD2. The CDR3 has 14 residues. Germline trimming cut 9 bases from V and 2 bases from J; bases unmatched to any gene: 7. CDR1 MNHNS and CDR2 SASEGT come from the germline V gene. The CDR3 nucleotides read TGTGCCAGTAATAGGCGGGAGACCTACAATGAGCAGTTCTTC. As protein: CASNRRETYNEQFF.

The chain recombines TRBV6-6 with TRBJ2-7, with TRBD1 as a possible D gene (6 bases). From germline, CDR1 is MNHNY and CDR2 SVGAGI (reference sequence). The CDR3 extends over 13 amino acids. The V end was cut by 6 bases, the J end by 2 bases, with 11 bases between. CDR3 in amino acids: CASRKQGTYEQYF. The CDR3 DNA sequence: TGTGCCAGCAGGAAACAGGGTACCTACGAGCAGTACTTC.

This sequence joins TRBV7-6 and TRBJ2-7; D is unresolved. Germline loops: CDR1 SGHVS, CDR2 FNYEAQ. The CDR3 extends over 13 amino acids. V lost 4 bases and J lost 6, with 13 bases in between. The CDR3 region is CASSSLGAVEQYF. Here the CDR3 DNA reads TGTGCCAGCAGCTCATTGGGTGCGGTCGAGCAGTACTTC.

V gene TRBV5-1 combines with J gene TRBJ2-2, with 9 bases that match TRBD2. The germline V gene encodes CDR1 SGHRS and CDR2 YFSETQ. The V segment lost 2 bases and the J segment 2 bases; nucleotides outside the gene matches: 4. The CDR3 is 16 residues long. The CDR3, as DNA: TGCGCCAGCAGCTTTGCGGGAGGGTATAACACCGGGGAGCTGTTTTTT. This encodes CASSFAGGYNTGELFF.

The genes are TRBV4-1 and TRBJ2-7, with 8 bases matching TRBD2. J gave up 2 bases and V 6 bases, and 9 bases lay outside the gene matches. This CDR3 is 15 amino acids long. Germline V CDR1 and CDR2: MGHRA, YSYEKL. The CDR3 is CASRAGAEKPYEQYF. The DNA for the CDR3 is TGCGCCAGCAGAGCGGGGGCGGAAAAACCCTACGAGCAGTACTTC.